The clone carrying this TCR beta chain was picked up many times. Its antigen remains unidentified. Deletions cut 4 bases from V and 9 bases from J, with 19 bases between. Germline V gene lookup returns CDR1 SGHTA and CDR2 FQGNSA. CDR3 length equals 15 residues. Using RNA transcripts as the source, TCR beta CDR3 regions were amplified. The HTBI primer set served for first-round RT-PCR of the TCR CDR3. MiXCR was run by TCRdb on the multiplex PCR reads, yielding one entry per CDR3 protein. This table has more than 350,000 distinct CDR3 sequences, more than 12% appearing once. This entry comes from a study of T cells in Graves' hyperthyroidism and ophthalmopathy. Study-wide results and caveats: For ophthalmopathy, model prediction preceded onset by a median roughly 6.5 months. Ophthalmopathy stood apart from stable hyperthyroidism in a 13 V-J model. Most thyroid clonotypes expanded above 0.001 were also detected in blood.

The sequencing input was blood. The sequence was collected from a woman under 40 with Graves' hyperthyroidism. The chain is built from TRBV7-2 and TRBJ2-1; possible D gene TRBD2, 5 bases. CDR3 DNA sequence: TGTGCCAGCAGCTCGAGGGAAACTAGGTCGGCTGAGCAGTTCTTC. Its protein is CASSSRETRSAEQFF.